This TCR beta chain was captured in a study of Ad26.COV2.S vaccination and SARS-CoV-2 variants. Comments on this clone: Antigen: not known.

Whole-study results and caveats: Spike-specific CD8+ and CD4+ T cell responses reportedly showed substantial breadth after vaccination.

Only in-frame clones appear in the TCRdb table, and some are missing; sequencing was by immunoSEQ multiplex PCR. This sample has about 350,000 clones, with roughly 90% found just once. Treatment given: roughly 19 received Ad26.COV2.S at low or high dose, single or two shots; 5 received placebo; per-sample allocation not given. Specimen acquisition occurred on day 63 following the initial vaccine or placebo injection. The TCR originated in a person between 18 and 65 years old who received the Ad26.COV2.S COVID-19 vaccine or a placebo. The sample in question was peripheral blood, obtained in a trial of Ad26.COV2.S vaccine versus placebo.

The CDR3 protein is CASSIGGIDYGYTF. The CDR3 DNA follows: TGTGCCAGTAGTATAGGCGGTATCGACTATGGCTACACCTTC. This chain joins TRBV19 and TRBJ1-2; D remains ambiguous. CDR1 is LNHDA, CDR2 SQIVND, per germline (reference sequence). CDR3 length: 14 residues. Trimming removed 1 base at V and 3 bases at J, with 9 bases between.